The rows below give T cell receptor beta chains drawn from one sample of a study of patients and donors after allogeneic stem cell transplantation. Each CDR3 protein is one row after TCRdb ran MiXCR on the RT-PCR reads. Of about 90,000 distinct CDR3 sequences detected, approximately 49% appear once; the ten largest clones hold approximately 60%. Material for sequencing was blood, either unsorted or a sorted T cell fraction (not recorded which). These receptor sequences come from a human donor who was either an allogeneic HSCT recipient or a stem cell or donor lymphocyte infusion donor (not recorded which). It is not recorded whose cells these are; they may come from a transplant donor. Both conserved end residues are part of each CDR3. The D gene is left open where the match is weak. Clone size is stated in some rows and not others, as once, few, many or a class when expanded.

TRBJ2-2,NA,TRBV29-1,NA,TGCAGCGTTGAAGTCCGGGGGCCCTTCGGCGGGACCGGGGAGCTGTTTTTT,CSVEVRGPFGGTGELFF
TRBJ1-5,few,TRBV20-1,NA,TGCAGTGCGGGGGCGGCGCTCATAAATCAGCCCCAGCATTTT,CSAGAALINQPQHF
TRBJ1-2,NA,TRBV7-9,TRBD1,TGTGCCAGCAGCTTAGGAGACAGGGTGTCTAATGGCTACACCTTC,CASSLGDRVSNGYTF
TRBJ1-6,few,TRBV9,NA,TGTGCCAGCCGGATTGAGACAGGAAATTCACCCCTCCACTTT,CASRIETGNSPLHF
TRBJ1-3,NA,TRBV20-1,NA,TGCAGTGCTTATGGACGCTCTGGAAACACCATATATTTT,CSAYGRSGNTIYF
TRBJ2-5,NA,TRBV29-1,NA,TGCAGCGTTGAAGGGAGGCTTTCCCAAGAGACCCAGTACTTC,CSVEGRLSQETQYF
TRBJ1-3,NA,TRBV28,NA,TGTGCCAGCAGTTTATGGTGGCGGGGGAACACCATATATTTT,CASSLWWRGNTIYF
TRBJ1-2,NA,TRBV5-6,NA,TGTGCCAGCAGCTCCGAGACGCGGTCCTATGGCTACACCTTC,CASSSETRSYGYTF
TRBJ1-5,NA,TRBV4-3,NA,TGCGCCAGCAGCCACCAGGGGAATCAGCCCCAGCATTTT,CASSHQGNQPQHF
TRBJ2-3,NA,TRBV20-1,TRBD1,TGCAGTGCTACAAGGACAGGCTCCACAGATACGCAGTATTTT,CSATRTGSTDTQYF
TRBJ1-2,many,TRBV20-1,NA,TGCAGTGCTAGAGTACAGGATTACTATGGCTACACCTTC,CSARVQDYYGYTF
TRBJ1-1,few,TRBV4-1,NA,TGCGCCAGCAGCCAAGATGTAAAGGGGGAGGCTTTCTTT,CASSQDVKGEAFF
TRBJ1-2,few,TRBV20-1,NA,TGCAGTGCGAAACCCGTCTATGGCTACACCTTC,CSAKPVYGYTF
TRBJ1-1,NA,TRBV18,TRBD1,TGTGCCAGCTCACCACCCGGACAGGCCTTGAACACTGAAGCTTTCTTT,CASSPPGQALNTEAFF
TRBJ1-2,NA,TRBV4-3,NA,TGCGCCAGCAGCCAAGATCGGTCACGGATAATGGGCTACACCTTC,CASSQDRSRIMGYTF
TRBJ2-2,NA,TRBV6-2/TRBV6-3,NA,TGTGCCAGCAGTTACAGTACATACACCGGGGAGCTGTTTTTT,CASSYSTYTGELFF
TRBJ1-1,NA,TRBV11-2,NA,TGTGCCAGCAGCTTAGATGCCAGGATAATGAACACTGAAGCTTTCTTT,CASSLDARIMNTEAFF
TRBJ1-2,NA,TRBV9,NA,TGTGCCAGCAGCGTATCTGACAGTATTAACTATGGCTACACCTTC,CASSVSDSINYGYTF
TRBJ1-5,few,TRBV4-1,NA,TGCGCCAGCAGCCAAGTTTCTGGTTATCAGCCCCAGCATTTT,CASSQVSGYQPQHF
TRBJ2-7,NA,TRBV7-9,NA,TGTGCCAGCAGCAAACAGGTTGGATACGAGCAGTACTTC,CASSKQVGYEQYF
TRBJ1-5,few,TRBV5-5,NA,TGTGCCAGCAGCTCGGCCCCGGACAGACCGAATCAGCCCCAGCATTTT,CASSSAPDRPNQPQHF
TRBJ2-7,few,TRBV28,NA,TGTGCCAGCAGAGCGGGTCTCTACGAGCAGTACTTC,CASRAGLYEQYF
TRBJ1-1,NA,TRBV29-1,NA,TGCAGCGTGCGACGGTTATCGAACACTGAAGCTTTCTTT,CSVRRLSNTEAFF
TRBJ2-7,NA,TRBV12-3/TRBV12-4,NA,TGTGCCAGCAGTCGCATCTACGAGCAGTACTTC,CASSRIYEQYF
TRBJ2-4,NA,TRBV4-3,TRBD2,TGCGCCAGCAGCCAAGATCTGGGACTAGCGGGAGGGAACATTCAGTACTTC,CASSQDLGLAGGNIQYF
TRBJ2-3,few,TRBV20-1,NA,TGCAGTGCTGGCGCTTACAGGGAAAGCACAGATACGCAGTATTTT,CSAGAYRESTDTQYF
TRBJ1-1,NA,TRBV4-3,NA,TGCGCCAGCAGCCGAGAATGGGACTTGAACACTGAAGCTTTCTTT,CASSREWDLNTEAFF
TRBJ1-1,NA,TRBV27,NA,TGTGCCAGCCGACAGAGTGGGACGGGGGGGAACACTGAAGCTTTCTTT,CASRQSGTGGNTEAFF
TRBJ1-2,NA,TRBV20-1,TRBD1,TGCAGTGCTTGCAGGGGGCACTATGGCTACACCTTC,CSACRGHYGYTF
TRBJ1-1,NA,TRBV7-9,NA,TGTGCCAGCAGCCCGCTACCAGGAGCTTTCTTT,CASSPLPGAFF
TRBJ2-5,few,TRBV7-9,NA,TGTGCCAGCAGACGAATCGGAGAGACCCAGTACTTC,CASRRIGETQYF
TRBJ1-5,NA,TRBV20-1,TRBD1,TGCAGTGCTACACCCGCAGGACAGGGCGCCCAGCCCCAGCATTTT,CSATPAGQGAQPQHF
TRBJ1-5,NA,TRBV20-1,NA,TGCAGTGCTCGCCAGGGTAGGGATCAGCCCCAGCATTTT,CSARQGRDQPQHF
TRBJ1-2,few,TRBV15,NA,TGTGCCACCAGCAGAGATTCGGGGGGCGCGGTATTGAACTATGGCTACACCTTC,CATSRDSGGAVLNYGYTF
TRBJ2-1,NA,TRBV10-3,TRBD1,TGTGCCATCATGACCGGGACAGGTAACAATGAGCAGTTCTTC,CAIMTGTGNNEQFF
TRBJ1-5,NA,TRBV29-1,NA,TGCAGCGTATCACAGTCAGGGGCCCAGTATCAGCCCCAGCATTTT,CSVSQSGAQYQPQHF
TRBJ1-6,NA,TRBV6-6,TRBD1,TGTGCCAGCAGGAACGGACAGGGAGTAATTTCACCCCTCCACTTT,CASRNGQGVISPLHF
TRBJ2-3,NA,TRBV7-7,TRBD2,TGTGCTAGCAGCTTAGCATCTAGCGGGAGTTATACGCAGTATTTT,CASSLASSGSYTQYF
TRBJ1-1,once,TRBV5-1,NA,TGCGCCAGCAGCTTGGGATCCCGGACGGTGAACACTGAAGCTTTCTTT,CASSLGSRTVNTEAFF
TRBJ1-4,few,TRBV7-9,NA,TGTGCCAGCAGCCTCCCGCCAGGGAAAAAACTGTTTTTT,CASSLPPGKKLFF
TRBJ2-2,NA,TRBV5-1,NA,TGCGCCAGCAGCTCGGCGGACCGCGCAGGAACCGGGGAGCTGTTTTTT,CASSSADRAGTGELFF
TRBJ2-7,NA,TRBV5-1,TRBD2,TGCGCCAGCAGCTTAGGACTAGCGGGAGACGAGCAGTACTTC,CASSLGLAGDEQYF
TRBJ1-4,NA,TRBV7-9,NA,TGTGCCAGCAGCCGGGGCCCGAGTATGGAGGAACTGTTTTTT,CASSRGPSMEELFF
TRBJ1-1,NA,TRBV29-1,TRBD1,TGCAGCGCGGGCGCAGGGGGGACGGGCACTGAAGCTTTCTTT,CSAGAGGTGTEAFF
TRBJ1-2,NA,TRBV28,NA,TGTGCCAGCAGTTTGTCCCGGGACGCCATTCGGGGCTACACCTTC,CASSLSRDAIRGYTF
TRBJ1-4,NA,TRBV12-3/TRBV12-4,TRBD1,TGTGCCAGCAGAGACAGGGGGAGAGAAAAACTGTTTTTT,CASRDRGREKLFF
TRBJ2-7,once,TRBV7-9,NA,TGTGCCAGCAGCGACATCAGGGGCCCAGCCCCTTACGAGCAGTACTTC,CASSDIRGPAPYEQYF
TRBJ1-5,NA,TRBV10-3,NA,TGTGCCATCAGTGAGATCCTGCCAGGGCAGGGGAATCAGCCCCAGCATTTT,CAISEILPGQGNQPQHF
TRBJ1-6,NA,TRBV7-2,NA,TGTGCCAGCAGTCTCGACATGAGCTCCTATAATTCACCCCTCCACTTT,CASSLDMSSYNSPLHF
TRBJ1-2,NA,TRBV6-5,TRBD1,TGTGCCAGCAGTTATTCCGGGACAGGGTTCTATGGCTACACCTTC,CASSYSGTGFYGYTF
TRBJ1-2,NA,TRBV7-2,TRBD1,TGTGCCAGCAGCCTAAGGAGGACAGGGGCTGGCTACACCTTC,CASSLRRTGAGYTF
TRBJ1-5,few,TRBV29-1,NA,TGCAGCGTTGAAGGGACACGAAGCAATCAGCCCCAGCATTTT,CSVEGTRSNQPQHF
TRBJ1-2,NA,TRBV11-2,NA,TGTGCCAGCAGCTTAGGTCAAGCCTATGGCTACACCTTC,CASSLGQAYGYTF
TRBJ1-1,NA,TRBV3-1,NA,TGTGCCAGCAGCCAAGAGGGGGGAAGGAACACTGAAGCTTTCTTT,CASSQEGGRNTEAFF